The 16 T cell receptor beta chains reported below all come from one sample, sequenced in a study of blood T cell repertoires in COVID-19. Method: immunoSEQ multiplex PCR; TCRdb's copy keeps in-frame clones and lacks some. Of 35,000 to 55,000 clones in the sample, roughly 88% are singletons; the top ten hold 3% to 4%. The material sequenced was peripheral blood. All receptors derive from a human donor in a cohort sampled during active COVID-19.

The genes are TRBV7-2 and TRBJ1-2; D remains ambiguous. CDR3 length equals 13 residues. Germline CDR1 reads SGHTA; CDR2 reads FQGNSA. V lost 2 bases to trimming and J lost 2 bases, with 6 bases between them. The CDR3 reads CASSLNRNYGYTF. CDR3 bases: TGTGCCAGCAGCTTAAACAGAAACTATGGCTACACCTTC.

The chain has TRBV5-1 and TRBJ2-3; tentative D call: TRBD1 (6 bases). This CDR3 is 15 amino acids long. Trimming left V 2 bases short and J 0 bases short, with 10 bases between. Germline V gives CDR1 SGHRS, CDR2 YFSETQ. The CDR3 DNA is TGCGCCAGCAGCTTACAGGGTCCTAGCACAGATACGCAGTATTTT. Protein: CASSLQGPSTDTQYF.

The chain uses TRBV18 and TRBJ2-3, with D possibly being TRBD2 (7 bases). The CDR3 has 14 amino acids. Trimming took off 3 bases at V and 5 bases at J, with 12 bases between the two ends. The germline V gene encodes CDR1 KGHSH and CDR2 LQKENI. The CDR3 DNA sequence: TGTGCCAGCTCACCGCAGAGGGGGGGAGATACGCAGTATTTT. The encoded protein is CASSPQRGGDTQYF.

The rearrangement links TRBV19 to TRBJ2-1; D may be TRBD1 (7 bases). Germline-derived CDR1 and CDR2 are LNHDA and SQIVND (reference sequence). V lost 0 bases and J 5 bases, leaving 17 bases between the germline ends. This CDR3 region has 17 residues. CDR3 sequence reads: CASSIEGAGGIDNEQFF. As DNA, the CDR3 is TGTGCCAGTAGTATAGAAGGGGCAGGGGGGATCGACAATGAGCAGTTCTTC.

The chain is built from TRBV6-5 and TRBJ2-5; 14 bases are shared with TRBD2. Per germline, CDR1 MNHEY and CDR2 SVGAGI. The CDR3 has 16 residues. V gave up 2 bases and J gave up 1 base; unmatched junction bases: 0. The CDR3 nucleotides are TGTGCCAGCAGTTACGGACTAGCGGGGGGCCAAGAGACCCAGTACTTC. Translating gives CASSYGLAGGQETQYF.

This chain connects TRBV5-1 to TRBJ2-1; 13 bases match TRBD2. J was trimmed by 9 bases and V by 7 bases; bases with no gene match: 10. The germline V gene has CDR1 SGHRS and CDR2 YFSETQ. This CDR3 is built from 15 residues. This CDR3 reads CASAPTSGRPLEQFF. CDR3 in DNA: TGCGCCAGCGCCCCGACTAGCGGGAGGCCACTTGAGCAGTTCTTC. The whole variable domain, remainder taken from reference TRBV5-1 and TRBJ2-1, is KAGVTQTPRYLIKTRGQQVTLSCSPISGHRSVSWYQQTPGQGLQFLFEYFSETQRNKGNFPGRFSGRQFSNSRSEMNVSTLELGDSALYLCASAPTSGRPLEQFFGPGTRLTVL.

This chain joins TRBV7-3 and TRBJ2-1; 7 nucleotides align to TRBD2. The germline CDR1 and CDR2 sequences are SGHTA and FQGTGA. This CDR3 is built from 14 residues. Trimming cost V 1 base and J 7 bases; bases outside gene matches: 4. CDR3 amino acids: CASSLNSGFNEQFF. The CDR3 DNA sequence: TGTGCCAGCAGCTTAAATAGCGGGTTTAATGAGCAGTTCTTC.

This sequence joins TRBV4-2 and TRBJ1-2; 9 bases are a match to TRBD1. With V trimmed by 6 bases and J by 4 bases, 6 bases remained unmatched. The CDR3 extends over 14 amino acids. CDR1 and CDR2 from the germline V gene are LGHNA and YNFKEQ. The CDR3 loop is CASSRDRAGYGYTF. CDR3 coding DNA: TGTGCCAGCAGTCGGGACAGGGCGGGCTATGGCTACACCTTC.

The chain links TRBV9 to TRBJ1-1; 9 bases match TRBD1. CDR1 and CDR2 (germline): SGDLS, YYNGEE. CDR3 size: 15 residues. J gave up 3 bases and V 0 bases, and 3 bases lay outside the gene matches. CDR3 nucleotide sequence: TGTGCCAGCAGCGTAGATGACAGGGGGTACACTGAAGCTTTCTTT. This encodes CASSVDDRGYTEAFF. Full variable domain (missing parts from reference TRBV9 and TRBJ1-1): DSGVTQTPKHLITATGQRVTLRCSPRSGDLSVYWYQQSLDQGLQFLIQYYNGEERAKGNILERFSAQQFPDLHSELNLSSLELGDSALYFCASSVDDRGYTEAFFGQGTRLTVV.

The V gene is TRBV5-1, the J gene TRBJ2-2, with 10 bases identical to TRBD1. This CDR3 is 15 amino acids long. V trimming: 4 bases; J trimming: 5 bases; junction bases outside the gene matches: 5. The V gene's germline CDR1 is SGHRS and CDR2 YFSETQ. DNA of the CDR3: TGCGCCAGCAGCCTGGGACAGGGGAGTACCGGGGAGCTGTTTTTT. This translates into CASSLGQGSTGELFF.

The chain couples TRBV5-4 to TRBJ1-5; TRBD1 matches at 10 bases. The CDR3 length is 18 residues. Trimming cost V 0 bases and J 0 bases; bases outside gene matches: 6. The germline gives CDR1 SGHNT, CDR2 YYREEE (reference sequence). The CDR3 spells CASSLVGTGVYSNQPQHF. CDR3 in DNA: TGTGCCAGCAGCTTGGTGGGGACAGGGGTATATAGCAATCAGCCCCAGCATTTT.

The V call is TRBV5-1, the J call TRBJ1-2; 7 bases fit TRBD1. CDR3 length: 14 amino acids. Trimming at V came to 3 bases and at J to 6 bases, leaving 8 bases not matched to a gene. Germline lookup yields CDR1 SGHRS and CDR2 YFSETQ. The DNA for the CDR3 is TGCGCCAGCAGCTCAAGCGGTCAGGGGGATGGCTACACCTTC. Translation: CASSSSGQGDGYTF.

The rearrangement joins TRBV9 to TRBJ2-1; TRBD2 matches at 8 bases. From germline, CDR1 is SGDLS and CDR2 YYNGEE. V was clipped by 0 bases and J by 9 bases; unmatched bases: 8. CDR3 length: 15 residues. CDR3 nucleotide sequence: TGTGCCAGCAGCGTAGCCAGCGGGAGTGATGGTGAGCAGTTCTTC. It yields the protein CASSVASGSDGEQFF. Filled out from reference TRBV9 and TRBJ2-1, the complete variable domain reads DSGVTQTPKHLITATGQRVTLRCSPRSGDLSVYWYQQSLDQGLQFLIQYYNGEERAKGNILERFSAQQFPDLHSELNLSSLELGDSALYFCASSVASGSDGEQFFGPGTRLTVL.

This clone has more than one count but fewer than ten. CDR3 amino acids: CASSLSGGDTQYF. DNA for the CDR3: TGTGCCAGCAGTTTATCAGGGGGAGATACGCAGTATTTT. The rearrangement uses TRBV28 and TRBJ2-3, with 7 nucleotides matching TRBD1. There are 13 residues in the CDR3. From germline, CDR1 is MDHEN and CDR2 SYDVKM. With V trimmed by 1 base and J by 5 bases, 0 bases remained unmatched.

In DNA, the CDR3 is TGTGCCAGCAGCTTAGGTCAACCAGGGGGCAAGCAGTACTTC. This encodes CASSLGQPGGKQYF. The chain combines TRBV7-6 with TRBJ2-7; 8 positions agree with TRBD1. Germline CDR1 and CDR2: SGHVS and FNYEAQ. This CDR3 has 14 residues. Trimming took 1 base from V and 8 from J; bases not matched to a gene: 7.

This rearrangement joins TRBV5-1 to TRBJ2-7; 10 bases are a match to TRBD2. The length of the CDR3 is 16 residues. CDR1 is SGHRS, CDR2 YFSETQ, per germline. V shed 4 bases and J 5 bases; nucleotides not matched to a gene: 12. CDR3 protein: CASSPFGASGRDEQYF. CDR3 in DNA: TGCGCCAGCAGCCCATTTGGGGCTAGCGGGAGAGACGAGCAGTACTTC.